Listed here is a single TCR beta chain. No antigen is known for it. The entry originates in a study of cytomegalovirus exposure and HLA in healthy donors. This CDR3 region has 15 residues. Deletions cut 3 bases from V and 1 base from J, with 11 bases between. Germline-derived CDR1 and CDR2 are SGDLS and YYNGEE. Vbeta (60) and Jbeta (13) primers were used in the PCR. Sequenced by immunoSEQ multiplex PCR; TCRdb stores in-frame clones only, minus some. In the table there are around 190,000 clones, 65% to 90% of which are singletons. Regarding the study as a whole: The study reported that TCR beta sequences accurately predicted HLA-A and HLA-B alleles in most subjects. Analysis was carried out at a later point, and it linked a missense DCLRE1C variant to TCR beta V- and J-gene trimming.

The sequence came from a girl aged 2-10 years in good health and CMV-seropositive. The rearrangement uses TRBV9 and TRBJ1-3; TRBD1 is a possible D gene (6 bases). Material for sequencing was PBMCs. CDR3 region: CASSGDRKSGNTIYF. DNA of the CDR3: TGTGCCAGCAGCGGAGACAGGAAGTCTGGAAACACCATATATTTT.